A selection of T cell receptor beta chains follows, all from one sample in a study of control samples from healthy donors and cancer patients. Clones were read by immunoSEQ multiplex PCR, and TCRdb kept only the in-frame ones, dropping some. This table holds 130,000 to 150,000 clones, about nine tenths found once. Source material: blood. The receptors were gathered from a man between 25 and 39 years old in good health. Both conserved end residues are part of each CDR3. Fields, in order: V gene, J gene, clone size, D gene, CDR3 DNA, CDR3 protein. A D gene is named only where the DNA matches it firmly. Not every row has a clone size; where given, it reads once, few, many or a size class.

>TRBV7-2|TRBJ2-3|-|-
TGTGCCAGCAGCCTTGACCCCCCAGATACGCAGTATTTT
CASSLDPPDTQYF
>TRBV24-1|TRBJ1-1|-|TRBD1
TGTGCCACCAGTGATCCCCCCAGGGGGGACACTGAAGCTTTCTTT
CATSDPPRGDTEAFF
>TRBV9|TRBJ1-1|-|-
TGTGCCAGCAGCGCGACTCTGACAGGTTCCGAAGCTTTCTTT
CASSATLTGSEAFF
>TRBV11-2|TRBJ2-1|once|-
TGTGCCAGCAGCTTATGGCAGGGGACGAACAATGAGCAGTTCTTC
CASSLWQGTNNEQFF
>TRBV5-1|TRBJ1-1|-|-
TGCGCCAGCAGCTTGGCACAGGGAGCTCGCACTGAAGCTTTCTTT
CASSLAQGARTEAFF
>TRBV15|TRBJ1-4|-|-
TGTGCCACCAGCATGGTCGGAGAAAAACTGTTTTTT
CATSMVGEKLFF
>TRBV2|TRBJ1-2|-|TRBD1
TGTGCCAGCGAGCTTAAGGGACAGAGATCCTATGGCTACACCTTC
CASELKGQRSYGYTF
>TRBV3-1/TRBV3-2|TRBJ1-1|-|TRBD1
TGTGCCAGCAGCTCCGGGACAGGGGAGGGGAACACTGAAGCTTTCTTT
CASSSGTGEGNTEAFF
>TRBV30|TRBJ2-2|few|-
TGTGCCTGGAGTGTACAAGGTAGTTACACCGGGGAGCTGTTTTTT
CAWSVQGSYTGELFF
>TRBV2|TRBJ2-1|-|-
TGTGCCAGCGACCCCCAGGACAATGAGCAGTTCTTC
CASDPQDNEQFF
>TRBV4-1|TRBJ1-1|-|-
TGCGCCAGCAGCCAAGTGGGCAACACGAACACTGAAGCTTTCTTT
CASSQVGNTNTEAFF
>TRBV6-5|TRBJ1-2|-|-
TGTGCCAGCAGTTACGAGGAAGCCGGTGGCTACACCTTC
CASSYEEAGGYTF
>TRBV9|TRBJ2-1|-|TRBD2
TGTGCCAGCAGCCCGGTAGCGGGGGGATACAATGAGCAGTTCTTC
CASSPVAGGYNEQFF
>TRBV12-5|TRBJ1-3|-|-
TGTGCTAGTGCCTCCGGGGCTCGGGGGGCTGGAAACACCATATATTTT
CASASGARGAGNTIYF
>TRBV5-8|TRBJ2-1|-|-
TGTGCCAGCAGCCCTCTCGCGGTCCTGAGGGGCAATGAGCAGTTCTTC
CASSPLAVLRGNEQFF
>TRBV6-1|TRBJ2-3|-|-
TGTGCCAGCAGTGACCAGGGGCCCACAGATACGCAGTATTTT
CASSDQGPTDTQYF
>TRBV9|TRBJ2-7|-|TRBD2
TGTGCCAGCAGCCCGAGGGGGGGACTAGCGTCCGAGCAGTACTTC
CASSPRGGLASEQYF
>TRBV12-5|TRBJ1-3|-|TRBD1
TGTGCTAGTGCCCCGGACAGGTTCTCTGGAAACACCATATATTTT
CASAPDRFSGNTIYF
>TRBV11-2|TRBJ2-4|-|-
TGTGCCAGCAGCGTAACAGAGACTGGGGCCAAAAACATTCAGTACTTC
CASSVTETGAKNIQYF
>TRBV11-2|TRBJ1-3|-|-
TGTGCCAGCAGCTTAGGGGGAGGAGGAAACACCATATATTTT
CASSLGGGGNTIYF
>TRBV9|TRBJ1-6|once|TRBD1
TGTGCCAGCAGCGTAGGTGGGACAGGGTCTTCACCCCTCCACTTT
CASSVGGTGSSPLHF
>TRBV6-5|TRBJ1-6|-|TRBD1
TGTGCCAGCAGCTGGGACAGGGGGTATTCACCCCTCCACTTT
CASSWDRGYSPLHF
>TRBV5-6|TRBJ1-5|-|-
TGTGCCAGCAGCTTATCCAGGAGCAATCAGCCCCAGCATTTT
CASSLSRSNQPQHF
>TRBV11-1|TRBJ2-7|-|TRBD1
TGTGCCAGCAGAACCACAGGGGACGAGCAGTACTTC
CASRTTGDEQYF
>TRBV7-2|TRBJ2-7|-|-
TGTGCCAGCAGCGATCCGGGGGGCACCTCCTACGAGCAGTACTTC
CASSDPGGTSYEQYF
>TRBV10-2|TRBJ1-2|-|TRBD1
TGCGCCAGCAGTGCAGGGGGCTATGGCTACACCTTC
CASSAGGYGYTF
>TRBV7-8|TRBJ2-7|-|TRBD2
TGTGCCAGCAGCTCAGGAGTTAGCGGGGTCATCTCCTACGAGCAGTACTTC
CASSSGVSGVISYEQYF
>TRBV29-1|TRBJ1-2|few|TRBD1
TGCAGCGTTGAGTTTGGGGACAGGGATGGCTACACCTTC
CSVEFGDRDGYTF
>TRBV7-8|TRBJ1-3|-|-
TGTGCCAGCAGCTTAGTGAGCTATGGAAACACCATATATTTT
CASSLVSYGNTIYF
>TRBV5-5|TRBJ1-4|-|-
TGTGCCAGCAGCGGTAAACGTACCGAAAAACTGTTTTTT
CASSGKRTEKLFF
>TRBV7-2|TRBJ2-7|few|-
TGTGCCAGCAAAAATTCCTACGAGCAGTACTTC
CASKNSYEQYF
>TRBV19|TRBJ2-7|-|-
TGTGCCAGTAGAAACAGGGCGGGGGAGCAGTACTTC
CASRNRAGEQYF
>TRBV6-5|TRBJ2-7|-|TRBD1
TGTGCCAGCAGTTCCCGACAGGGCGGCCGCGAGCAGTACTTC
CASSSRQGGREQYF
>TRBV6-5|TRBJ2-7|-|-
TGTGCCAGCAGTTCGACAGGCCACAGCTCCTACGAGCAGTACTTC
CASSSTGHSSYEQYF
>TRBV28|TRBJ1-4|-|-
TGTGCCAGCAGTTTAGCAGGGTTGGGTGAAAAACTGTTTTTT
CASSLAGLGEKLFF
>TRBV7-2|TRBJ2-1|once|TRBD2
TGTGCCAGCAGATCACTAGCGGGGGGGCCCTTCTTC
CASRSLAGGPFF
>TRBV28|TRBJ1-5|-|-
TGTGCCAGCACCTCGGGGGGAGGCAATCAGCCCCAGCATTTT
CASTSGGGNQPQHF
>TRBV18|TRBJ1-2|once|-
TGTGCCAGCTCACCGACGCGGGGGGAGCTTAACTATGGCTACACCTTC
CASSPTRGELNYGYTF
>TRBV6-6|TRBJ2-1|many|TRBD1
TGTGCCAGCAGGGGGACGGGACAGGGTACCTACAATGAGCAGTTCTTC
CASRGTGQGTYNEQFF
>TRBV7-9|TRBJ2-7|-|-
TGTGCCAGCAGCTTAACAGGGAGCTCCTACGAGCAGTACTTC
CASSLTGSSYEQYF
>TRBV6-1|TRBJ1-5|-|-
TGTGCCAGCAGTGAAAGGCTCCAGGGAGGGGAGCAGCCCCAGCATTTT
CASSERLQGGEQPQHF
>TRBV19|TRBJ1-2|-|-
TGTGCCAGTAGTTTGGGGACACCGAACTATGGCTACACCTTC
CASSLGTPNYGYTF